This T cell receptor (beta chain) was identified during a study of vaccination and CD4 T cells after COVID-19. Study overall: Stimulation of cells relied on overlapping spike peptides derived from SARS-CoV-2, HCoV-NL63, HCoV-OC43 and HCoV-229E. The authors gave control cultures a CEFX pool, an HIV-1 Nef pool, or no peptide.

Study results and limitations: The study found that a median about 88% of reactive clones in convalescent patients appeared only post-vaccination.

CD4+ T cells that had been cultured provided DNA sequenced with the Oncomine TCR Beta short-read assay. One entry per CDR3 protein results from TCRdb running MiXCR on the PCR reads. There are more than 15,000 distinct CDR3 sequences in the sample; less than 70% occur only once, and more than 9% lies in the top ten. This CDR3 is 16 amino acids long. After removal of 3 bases from V and 13 bases from J, the junction contained 21 bases not matched to a gene. CDR1 and CDR2 from the germline V gene are LNHDA and SQIVND (reference sequence). As to this clonotype: Antigen: not known.

The sample's treatment: roughly ten-day PBMC culture with coronavirus spike peptide pools or control peptides (ViraFEST assay). Each well held 2 million to 2.5 million PBMCs in IL-2 (around 10 IU/ml) medium with 8.5 to 10 ug/ml peptide pools. Sequencing was performed on CD4+ T cells from blood, cultured in vitro. This receptor was identified in a human donor who had recovered from COVID-19. The chain recombines TRBV19 with TRBJ2-7; 7 bases map to TRBD1. CDR3 bases: TGTGCCAGTAGTATTGATCCTTTTACTGGGACAGTTCGATTATACTTC. This encodes CASSIDPFTGTVRLYF.